This entry describes one TCR beta chain. The antigen is undetermined. This CDR3 spans 13 amino acids. The germline V and J ends were trimmed by 4 bases and 9 bases, with 10 bases remaining between them. Germline-derived CDR1 and CDR2 are SGHTA and FQGNSA. The record originates from a study of Graves' ophthalmopathy and Graves' hyperthyroidism. Study-level information: Absence of ophthalmopathy within 18 months of follow-up defined stable hyperthyroidism. Overall study findings and caveats: Ophthalmopathy and stable hyperthyroidism were discriminated by a 13-signature model, with 87.88% sensitivity and approximately 78% specificity.

As the template, RNA transcripts were used to amplify TCR beta CDR3 regions. First-round RT-PCR relied on HTBI primers, and a second-round multiplex PCR came next. TCRdb itself ran the multiplex PCR reads through MiXCR, one entry per CDR3 protein. The sample lists 580,000 or so distinct CDR3 sequences, roughly 39% occurring once. The chain couples TRBV7-2 to TRBJ2-6; D possibly corresponds to TRBD1 (5 bases). Material for sequencing was peripheral blood or thyroid tissue (not recorded which). The clonotype was recovered from an adult man with Graves' hyperthyroidism. In DNA, the CDR3 is TGTGCCAGCAGCTACCAGGGTGGCAACGTCCTGACTTTC. This sequence encodes CASSYQGGNVLTF.